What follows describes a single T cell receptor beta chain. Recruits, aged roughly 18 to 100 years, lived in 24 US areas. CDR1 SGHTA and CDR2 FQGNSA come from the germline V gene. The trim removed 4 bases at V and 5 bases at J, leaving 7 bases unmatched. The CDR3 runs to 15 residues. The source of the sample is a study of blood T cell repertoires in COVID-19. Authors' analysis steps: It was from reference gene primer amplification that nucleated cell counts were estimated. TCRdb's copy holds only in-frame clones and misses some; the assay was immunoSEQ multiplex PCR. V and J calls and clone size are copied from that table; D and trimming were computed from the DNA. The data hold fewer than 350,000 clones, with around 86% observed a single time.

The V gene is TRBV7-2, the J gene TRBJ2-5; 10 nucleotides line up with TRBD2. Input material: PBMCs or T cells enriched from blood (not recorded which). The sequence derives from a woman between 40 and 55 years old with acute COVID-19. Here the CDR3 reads CASSSDTSGKETQYF. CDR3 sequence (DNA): TGTGCCAGCAGCTCGGACACTAGCGGGAAGGAGACCCAGTACTTC.